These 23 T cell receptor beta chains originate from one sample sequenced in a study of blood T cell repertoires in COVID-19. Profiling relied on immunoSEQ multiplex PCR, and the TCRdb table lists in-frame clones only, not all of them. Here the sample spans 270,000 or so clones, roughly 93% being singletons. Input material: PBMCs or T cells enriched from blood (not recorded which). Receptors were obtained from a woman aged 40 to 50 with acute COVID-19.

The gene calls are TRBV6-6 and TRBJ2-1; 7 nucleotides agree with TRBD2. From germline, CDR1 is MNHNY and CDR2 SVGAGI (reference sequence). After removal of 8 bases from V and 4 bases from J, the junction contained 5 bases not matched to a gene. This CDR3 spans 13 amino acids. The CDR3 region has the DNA TGTGCCAGCGCCCTAGCGGAGTACAATGAGCAGTTCTTC. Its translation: CASALAEYNEQFF.

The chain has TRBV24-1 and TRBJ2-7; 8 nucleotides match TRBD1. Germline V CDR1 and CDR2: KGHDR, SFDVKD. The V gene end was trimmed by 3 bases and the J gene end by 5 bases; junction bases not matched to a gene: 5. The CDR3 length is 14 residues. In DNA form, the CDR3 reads TGTGCCACCAGTGATCCGGGGACAGGAAACGAGCAGTACTTC. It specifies CATSDPGTGNEQYF.

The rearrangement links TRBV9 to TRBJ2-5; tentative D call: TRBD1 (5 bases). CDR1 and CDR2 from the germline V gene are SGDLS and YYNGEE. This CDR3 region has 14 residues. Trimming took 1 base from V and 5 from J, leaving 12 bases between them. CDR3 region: CASSVQSDSETQYF. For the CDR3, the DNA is TGTGCCAGCAGCGTACAGTCTGACAGTGAGACCCAGTACTTC.

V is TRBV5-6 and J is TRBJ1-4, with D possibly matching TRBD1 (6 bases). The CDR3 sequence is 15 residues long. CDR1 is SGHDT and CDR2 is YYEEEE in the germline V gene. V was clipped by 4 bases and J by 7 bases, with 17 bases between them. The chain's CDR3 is CASSPTGLLGEKLFF. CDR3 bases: TGTGCCAGCAGCCCAACAGGGTTATTGGGTGAAAAACTGTTTTTT.

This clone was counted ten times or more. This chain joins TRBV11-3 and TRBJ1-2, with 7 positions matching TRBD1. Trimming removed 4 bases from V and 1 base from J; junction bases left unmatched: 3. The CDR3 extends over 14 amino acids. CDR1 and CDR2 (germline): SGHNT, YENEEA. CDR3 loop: CASSSRDSNYGYTF. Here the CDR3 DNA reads TGTGCCAGCAGCTCTCGGGACAGTAACTATGGCTACACCTTC.

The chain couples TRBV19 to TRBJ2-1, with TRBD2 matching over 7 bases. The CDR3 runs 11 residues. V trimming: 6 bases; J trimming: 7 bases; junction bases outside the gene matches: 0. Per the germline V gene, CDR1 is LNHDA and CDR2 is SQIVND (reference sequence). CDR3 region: CASSGRNEQFF. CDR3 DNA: TGTGCCAGTAGCGGGAGGAATGAGCAGTTCTTC. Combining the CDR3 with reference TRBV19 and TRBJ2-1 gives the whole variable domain DGGITQSPKYLFRKEGQNVTLSCEQNLNHDAMYWYRQDPGQGLRLIYYSQIVNDFQKGDIAEGYSVSREKKESFPLTVTSAQKNPTAFYLCASSGRNEQFFGPGTRLTVL.

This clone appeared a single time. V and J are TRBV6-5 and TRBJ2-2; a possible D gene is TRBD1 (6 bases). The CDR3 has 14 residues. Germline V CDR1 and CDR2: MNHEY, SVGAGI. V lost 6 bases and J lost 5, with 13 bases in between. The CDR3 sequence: CASSPGTQTGELFF. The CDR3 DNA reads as TGTGCCAGCAGCCCCGGGACACAGACCGGGGAGCTGTTTTTT.

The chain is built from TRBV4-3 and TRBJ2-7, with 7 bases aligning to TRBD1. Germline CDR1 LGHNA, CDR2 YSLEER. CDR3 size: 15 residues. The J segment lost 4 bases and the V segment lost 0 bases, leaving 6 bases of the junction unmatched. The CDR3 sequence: CASSQDRTGLYEQYF. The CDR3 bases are TGCGCCAGCAGCCAAGATCGGACAGGACTTTACGAGCAGTACTTC.

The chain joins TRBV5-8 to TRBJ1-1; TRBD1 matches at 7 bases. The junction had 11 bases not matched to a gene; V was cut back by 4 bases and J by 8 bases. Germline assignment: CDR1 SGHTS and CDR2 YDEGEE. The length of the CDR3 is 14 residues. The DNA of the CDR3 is TGTGCCAGCAGCCAGCCTGACAGGGTACGGGAAGCTTTCTTT. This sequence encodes CASSQPDRVREAFF.

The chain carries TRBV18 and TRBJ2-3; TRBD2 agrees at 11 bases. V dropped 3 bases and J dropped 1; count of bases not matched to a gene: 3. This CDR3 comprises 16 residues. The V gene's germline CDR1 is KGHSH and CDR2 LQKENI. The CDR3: CASSPLLAGGTDTQYF. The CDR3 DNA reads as TGTGCCAGCTCACCCCTACTAGCGGGAGGCACAGATACGCAGTATTTT.

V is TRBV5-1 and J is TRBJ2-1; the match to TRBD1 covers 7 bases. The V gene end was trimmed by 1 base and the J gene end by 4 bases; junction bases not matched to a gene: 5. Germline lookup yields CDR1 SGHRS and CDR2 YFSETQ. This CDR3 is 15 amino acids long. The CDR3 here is CASSLQGVRYNEQFF. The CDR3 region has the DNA TGCGCCAGCAGCTTGCAGGGGGTGCGGTACAATGAGCAGTTCTTC.

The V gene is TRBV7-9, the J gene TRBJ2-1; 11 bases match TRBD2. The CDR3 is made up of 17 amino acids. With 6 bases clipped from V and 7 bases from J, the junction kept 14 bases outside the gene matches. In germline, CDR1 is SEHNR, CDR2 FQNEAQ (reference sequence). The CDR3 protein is CASRPLMLAGGGNEQFF. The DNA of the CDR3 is TGTGCCAGCAGACCACTAATGCTAGCGGGAGGAGGGAATGAGCAGTTCTTC.

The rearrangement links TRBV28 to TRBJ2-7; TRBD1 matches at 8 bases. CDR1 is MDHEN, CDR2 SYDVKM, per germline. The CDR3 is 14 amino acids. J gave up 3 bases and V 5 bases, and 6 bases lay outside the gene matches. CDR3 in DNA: TGTGCCAGCAGTCCGGACAGGGCCGACTACGAGCAGTACTTC. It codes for CASSPDRADYEQYF.

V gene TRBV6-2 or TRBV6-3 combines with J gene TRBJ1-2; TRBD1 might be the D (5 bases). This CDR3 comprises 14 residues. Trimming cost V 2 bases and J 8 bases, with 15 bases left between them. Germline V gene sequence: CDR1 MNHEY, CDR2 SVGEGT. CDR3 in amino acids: CASSYDSVSRGYTF. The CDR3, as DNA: TGTGCCAGCAGTTACGACAGCGTGTCTAGGGGCTACACCTTC.

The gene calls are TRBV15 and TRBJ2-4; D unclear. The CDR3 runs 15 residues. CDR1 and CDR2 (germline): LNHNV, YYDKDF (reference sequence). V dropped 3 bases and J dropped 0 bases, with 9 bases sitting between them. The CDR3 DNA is TGTGCCACCAGCAGTGGCCGGGTAGCCAAAAACATTCAGTACTTC. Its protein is CATSSGRVAKNIQYF.

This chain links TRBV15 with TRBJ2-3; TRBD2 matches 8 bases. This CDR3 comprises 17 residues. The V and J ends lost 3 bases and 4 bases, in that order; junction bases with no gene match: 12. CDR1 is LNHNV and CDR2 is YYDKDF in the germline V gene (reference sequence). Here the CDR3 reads CATSSYRGGAQSDTQYF. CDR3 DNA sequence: TGTGCCACCAGCAGCTACCGGGGGGGGGCCCAATCAGATACGCAGTATTTT.

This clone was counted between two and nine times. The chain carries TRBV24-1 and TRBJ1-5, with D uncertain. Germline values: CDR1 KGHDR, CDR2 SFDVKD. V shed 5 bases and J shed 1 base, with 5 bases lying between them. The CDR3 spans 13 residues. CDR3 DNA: TGTGCCACCAGTGGGCAGAGCAATCAGCCCCAGCATTTT. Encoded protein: CATSGQSNQPQHF.

DNA of the CDR3: TGTGCCAGCAGCTTTGAAGCGGGGGGCTACAATGAGCAGTTCTTC. Translation: CASSFEAGGYNEQFF. The chain combines TRBV7-2 with TRBJ2-1, with TRBD2 matching over 9 bases. This CDR3 is built from 15 residues. V lost 3 bases and J lost 3; bases outside the gene matches: 3. Germline values: CDR1 SGHTA, CDR2 FQGNSA. The full variable domain, in which reference TRBV7-2 and TRBJ2-1 provide the parts outside the CDR3, is GAGVSQSPSNKVTEKGKDVELRCDPISGHTALYWYRQSLGQGLEFLIYFQGNSAPDKSGLPSDRFSAERTGGSVSTLTIQRTQQEDSAVYLCASSFEAGGYNEQFFGPGTRLTVL.

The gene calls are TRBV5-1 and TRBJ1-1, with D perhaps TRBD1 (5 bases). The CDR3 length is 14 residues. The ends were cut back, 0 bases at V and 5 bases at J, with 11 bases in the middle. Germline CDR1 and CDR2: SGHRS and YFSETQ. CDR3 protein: CASSLVGRGTEAFF. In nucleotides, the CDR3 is TGCGCCAGCAGCTTGGTAGGTCGGGGGACTGAAGCTTTCTTT. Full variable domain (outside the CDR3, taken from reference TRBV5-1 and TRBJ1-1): KAGVTQTPRYLIKTRGQQVTLSCSPISGHRSVSWYQQTPGQGLQFLFEYFSETQRNKGNFPGRFSGRQFSNSRSEMNVSTLELGDSALYLCASSLVGRGTEAFFGQGTRLTVV.

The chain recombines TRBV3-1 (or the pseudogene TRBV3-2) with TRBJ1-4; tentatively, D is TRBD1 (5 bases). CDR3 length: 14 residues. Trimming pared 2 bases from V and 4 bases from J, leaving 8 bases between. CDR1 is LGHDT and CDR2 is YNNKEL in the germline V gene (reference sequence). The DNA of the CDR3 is TGTGCCAGCAGCCAAATGGGACTTAATGAAAAACTGTTTTTT. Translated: CASSQMGLNEKLFF.

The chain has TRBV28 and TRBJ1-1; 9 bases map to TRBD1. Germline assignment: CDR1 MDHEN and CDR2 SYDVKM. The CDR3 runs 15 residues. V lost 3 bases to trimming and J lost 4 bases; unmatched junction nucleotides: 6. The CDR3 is CASSFRGQGITEAFF. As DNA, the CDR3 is TGTGCCAGCAGTTTTAGGGGACAGGGTATCACTGAAGCTTTCTTT.

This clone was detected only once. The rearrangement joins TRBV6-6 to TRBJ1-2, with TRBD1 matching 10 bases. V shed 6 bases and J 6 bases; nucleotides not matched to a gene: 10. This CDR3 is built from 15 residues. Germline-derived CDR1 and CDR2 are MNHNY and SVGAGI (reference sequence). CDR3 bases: TGTGCCAGCAGCCCCCCGGAGGGACAGGGGAATGGCTACACCTTC. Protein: CASSPPEGQGNGYTF.

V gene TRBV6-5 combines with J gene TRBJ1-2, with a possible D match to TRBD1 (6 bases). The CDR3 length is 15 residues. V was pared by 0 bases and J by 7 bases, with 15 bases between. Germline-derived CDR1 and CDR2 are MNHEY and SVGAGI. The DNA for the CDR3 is TGTGCCAGCAGTTACTCAACAGGGAGTCTCGGTGGCTACACCTTC. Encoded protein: CASSYSTGSLGGYTF.